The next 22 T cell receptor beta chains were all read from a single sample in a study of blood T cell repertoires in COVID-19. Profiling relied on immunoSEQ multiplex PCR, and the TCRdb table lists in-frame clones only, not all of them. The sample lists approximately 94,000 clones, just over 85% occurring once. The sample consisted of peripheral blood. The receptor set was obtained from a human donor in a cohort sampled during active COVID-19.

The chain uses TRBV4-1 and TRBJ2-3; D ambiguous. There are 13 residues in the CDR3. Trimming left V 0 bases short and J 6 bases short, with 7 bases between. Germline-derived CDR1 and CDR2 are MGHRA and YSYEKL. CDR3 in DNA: TGCGCCAGCAGCCAAGACCCAGCGGATACGCAGTATTTT. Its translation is CASSQDPADTQYF.

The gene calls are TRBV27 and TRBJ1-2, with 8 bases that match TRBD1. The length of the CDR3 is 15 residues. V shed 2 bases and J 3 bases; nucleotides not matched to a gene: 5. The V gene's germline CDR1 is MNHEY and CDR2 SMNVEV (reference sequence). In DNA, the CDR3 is TGTGCCAGCAGTTTACAGGGGGCAGAGTACTATGGCTACACCTTC. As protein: CASSLQGAEYYGYTF.

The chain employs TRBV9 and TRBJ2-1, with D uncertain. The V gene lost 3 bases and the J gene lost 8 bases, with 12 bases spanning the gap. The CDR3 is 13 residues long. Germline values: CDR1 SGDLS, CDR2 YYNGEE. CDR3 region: CASSDQSADEQFF. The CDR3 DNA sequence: TGTGCCAGCAGCGACCAGTCGGCGGATGAGCAGTTCTTC.

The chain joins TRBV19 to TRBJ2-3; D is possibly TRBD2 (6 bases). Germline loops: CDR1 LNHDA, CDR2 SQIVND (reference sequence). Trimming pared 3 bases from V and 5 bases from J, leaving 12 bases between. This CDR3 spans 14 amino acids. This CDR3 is CASSIAGIGDTQYF. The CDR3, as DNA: TGTGCCAGTAGTATTGCGGGAATCGGAGATACGCAGTATTTT.

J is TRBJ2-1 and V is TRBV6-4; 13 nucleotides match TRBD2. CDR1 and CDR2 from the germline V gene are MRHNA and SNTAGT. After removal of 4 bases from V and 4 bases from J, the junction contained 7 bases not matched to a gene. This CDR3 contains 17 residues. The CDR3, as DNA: TGTGCCAGCAGTGTTCGACTAGCGGGAGGTACTTACAATGAGCAGTTCTTC. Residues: CASSVRLAGGTYNEQFF.

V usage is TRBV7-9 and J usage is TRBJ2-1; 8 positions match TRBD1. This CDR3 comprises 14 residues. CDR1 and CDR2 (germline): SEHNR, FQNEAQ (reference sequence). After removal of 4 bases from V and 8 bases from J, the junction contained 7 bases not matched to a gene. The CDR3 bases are TGTGCCAGCAGCTACAGGGGGGCTTTGGATGAGCAGTTCTTC. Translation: CASSYRGALDEQFF.

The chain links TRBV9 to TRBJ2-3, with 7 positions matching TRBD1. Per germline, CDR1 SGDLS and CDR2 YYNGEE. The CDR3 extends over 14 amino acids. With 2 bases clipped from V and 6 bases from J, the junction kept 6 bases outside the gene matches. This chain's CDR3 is CASSVRQGDDTQYF. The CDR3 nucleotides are TGTGCCAGCAGCGTTCGACAGGGTGACGATACGCAGTATTTT.

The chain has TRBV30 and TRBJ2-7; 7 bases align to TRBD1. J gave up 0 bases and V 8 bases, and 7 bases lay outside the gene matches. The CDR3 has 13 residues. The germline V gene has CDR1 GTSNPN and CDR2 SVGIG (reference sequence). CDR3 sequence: CAGDSFNSYEQYF. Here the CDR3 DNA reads TGTGCCGGGGACAGTTTCAACTCCTACGAGCAGTACTTC.

The CDR3 region is CASSILAGEPFGNEQFF. The DNA of the CDR3 is TGTGCCAGTAGTATACTAGCGGGAGAGCCCTTCGGCAATGAGCAGTTCTTC. The genes are TRBV19 and TRBJ2-1, with 10 bases lining up with TRBD2. Trimming took 2 bases from V and 6 from J; bases not matched to a gene: 10. This CDR3 is built from 17 residues. CDR1 is LNHDA and CDR2 is SQIVND in the germline V gene (reference sequence).

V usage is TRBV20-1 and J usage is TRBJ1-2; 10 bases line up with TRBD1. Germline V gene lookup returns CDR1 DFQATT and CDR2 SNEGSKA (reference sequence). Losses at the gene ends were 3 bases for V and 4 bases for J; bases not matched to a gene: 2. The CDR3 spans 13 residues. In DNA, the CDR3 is TGCAGTGCTAGTGGGACAGGGGTCTATGGCTACACCTTC. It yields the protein CSASGTGVYGYTF.

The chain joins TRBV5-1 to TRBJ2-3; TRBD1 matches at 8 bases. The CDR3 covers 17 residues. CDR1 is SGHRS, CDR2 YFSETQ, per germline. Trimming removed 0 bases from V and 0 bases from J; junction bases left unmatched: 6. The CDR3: CASSLGDRGSSTDTQYF. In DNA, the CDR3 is TGCGCCAGCAGCTTGGGAGACAGGGGTTCGAGCACAGATACGCAGTATTTT.

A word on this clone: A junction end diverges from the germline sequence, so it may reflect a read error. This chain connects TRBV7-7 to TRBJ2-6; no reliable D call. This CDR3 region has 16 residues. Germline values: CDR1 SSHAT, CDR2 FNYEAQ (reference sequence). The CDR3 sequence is CASSFHNPSGANVLTF. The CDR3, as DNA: TGTGCTAGCAGCTTTCACAACCCGTCTGGGGCCAACGTCCTGACTTTC.

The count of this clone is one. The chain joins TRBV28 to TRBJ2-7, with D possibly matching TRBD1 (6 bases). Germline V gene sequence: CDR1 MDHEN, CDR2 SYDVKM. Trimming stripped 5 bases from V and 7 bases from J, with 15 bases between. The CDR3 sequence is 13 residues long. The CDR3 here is CASSGYTTGEQYF. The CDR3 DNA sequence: TGTGCCAGCAGTGGGTATACTACAGGGGAGCAGTACTTC.

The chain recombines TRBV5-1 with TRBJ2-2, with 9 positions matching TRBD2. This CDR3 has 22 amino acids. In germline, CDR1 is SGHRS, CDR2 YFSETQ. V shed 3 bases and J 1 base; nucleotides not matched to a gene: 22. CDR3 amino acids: CASSSPEHNSLAGKKNTGELFF. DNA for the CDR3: TGCGCCAGCAGCTCACCCGAACACAATTCACTAGCGGGCAAAAAGAACACCGGGGAGCTGTTTTTT.

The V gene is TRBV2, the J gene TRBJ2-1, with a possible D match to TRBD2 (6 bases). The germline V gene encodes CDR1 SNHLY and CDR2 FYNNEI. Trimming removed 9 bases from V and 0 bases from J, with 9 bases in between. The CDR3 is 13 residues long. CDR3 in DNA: TGTGCCAGTACCGGGAGCTCCTACAATGAGCAGTTCTTC. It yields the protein CASTGSSYNEQFF. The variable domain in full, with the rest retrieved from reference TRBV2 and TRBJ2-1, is EPEVTQTPSHQVTQMGQEVILRCVPISNHLYFYWYRQILGQKVEFLVSFYNNEISEKSEIFDDQFSVERPDGSNFTLKIRSTKLEDSAMYFCASTGSSYNEQFFGPGTRLTVL.

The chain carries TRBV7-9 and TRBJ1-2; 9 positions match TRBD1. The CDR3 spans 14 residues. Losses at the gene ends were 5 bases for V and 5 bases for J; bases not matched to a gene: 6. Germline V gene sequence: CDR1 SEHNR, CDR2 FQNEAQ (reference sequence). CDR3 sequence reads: CASSPLGQGYGYTF. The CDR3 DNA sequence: TGTGCCAGCAGCCCTCTTGGACAGGGGTATGGCTACACCTTC. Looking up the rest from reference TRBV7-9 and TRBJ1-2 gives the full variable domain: DTGVSQNPRHKITKRGQNVTFRCDPISEHNRLYWYRQTLGQGPEFLTYFQNEAQLEKSRLLSDRFSAERPKGSFSTLEIQRTEQGDSAMYLCASSPLGQGYGYTFGSGTRLTVV.

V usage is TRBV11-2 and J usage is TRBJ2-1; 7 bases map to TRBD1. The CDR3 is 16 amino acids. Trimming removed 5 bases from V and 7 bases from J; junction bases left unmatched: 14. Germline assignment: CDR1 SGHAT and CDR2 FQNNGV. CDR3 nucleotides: TGTGCCAGCAGCCTCCGACAGGGTGTCAGGACGAATGAGCAGTTCTTC. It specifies CASSLRQGVRTNEQFF. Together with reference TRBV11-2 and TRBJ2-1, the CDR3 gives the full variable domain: EAGVAQSPRYKIIEKRQSVAFWCNPISGHATLYWYQQILGQGPKLLIQFQNNGVVDDSQLPKDRFSAERLKGVDSTLKIQPAKLEDSAVYLCASSLRQGVRTNEQFFGPGTRLTVL.

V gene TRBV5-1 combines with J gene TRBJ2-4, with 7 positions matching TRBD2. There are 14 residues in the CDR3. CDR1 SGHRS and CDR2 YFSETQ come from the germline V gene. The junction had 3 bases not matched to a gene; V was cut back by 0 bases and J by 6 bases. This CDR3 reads CASSLASGANIQYF. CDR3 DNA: TGCGCCAGCAGCTTGGCTAGCGGTGCAAACATTCAGTACTTC.

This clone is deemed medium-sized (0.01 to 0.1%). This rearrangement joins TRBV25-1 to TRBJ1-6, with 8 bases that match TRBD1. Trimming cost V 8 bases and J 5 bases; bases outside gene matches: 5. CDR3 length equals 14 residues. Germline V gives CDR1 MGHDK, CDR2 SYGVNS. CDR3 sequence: CASGDRSDNSPLHF. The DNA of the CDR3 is TGTGCCAGCGGGGACAGGTCCGATAATTCACCCCTCCACTTT.

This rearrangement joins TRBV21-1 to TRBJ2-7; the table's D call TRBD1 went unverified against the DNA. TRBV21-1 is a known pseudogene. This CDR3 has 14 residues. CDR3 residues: CASSKRQDTYEQYF. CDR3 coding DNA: TGTGCCAGCAGCAAACGTCAGGACACCTACGAGCAGTACTTC.

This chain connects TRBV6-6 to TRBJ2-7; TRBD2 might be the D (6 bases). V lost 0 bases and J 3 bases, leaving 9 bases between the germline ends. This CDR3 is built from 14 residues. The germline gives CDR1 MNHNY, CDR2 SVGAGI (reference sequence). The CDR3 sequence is CASSYSTRDYEQYF. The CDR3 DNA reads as TGTGCCAGCAGTTACTCGACGCGGGACTACGAGCAGTACTTC.

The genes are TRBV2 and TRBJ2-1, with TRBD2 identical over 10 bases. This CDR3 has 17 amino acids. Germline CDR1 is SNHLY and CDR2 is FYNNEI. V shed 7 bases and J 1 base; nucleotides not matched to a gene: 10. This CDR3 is CASIVSSGRLSYNEQFF. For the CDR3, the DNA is TGTGCCAGCATTGTGTCTAGCGGGAGACTGTCCTACAATGAGCAGTTCTTC.